This T cell receptor beta chain came from a study of blood T cell repertoires in COVID-19 (dated by TCRdb to the early 2020s). Looking at the study overall: Samples covering the acute and convalescent phases of COVID-19 were provided by collaborators in the United States, Italy and Spain. The prospective study material was composed of cDNA or gDNA derived from T cells, B-cell-depleted T cells, or PBMCs. The dataset comprised deeply sampled blood TCRbeta repertoires from subjects exposed to, actively infected with, or recovered from COVID-19. The repertoires were released in a freely available public database intended as a resource for research on the immune response to SARS-CoV-2. Samples came from the ongoing ImmuneRACE study (first 160 participants) plus 1,254 subjects from 6 global collaborators. A de-identified subject ID, COVID-19 status, age in years and sex were almost always included in the sample metadata. HLA class I and class II types, where available, came from metadata supplied by the sample provider rather than from assay-based typing. General conclusions and limits of the study: The quantity of clinical and demographic metadata differed by source and by participant and was supplied without curation.

Regarding this clone: Its antigen has not been determined. Base qualities were left out, and no much larger clone turns up one base away. Other DNA sequences in the same sample also yield this CDR3.

Collaborating institutions collected whole blood in K2EDTA tubes following their own protocols. For TCRbeta analysis, collaborators shipped samples as frozen whole blood, isolated PBMCs, or DNA extracted from either of those sample types. TCRbeta CDR3 regions were amplified from genomic DNA by means of the immunoSEQ Assay, a bias-controlled multiplex PCR. The study's own analysis went as follows. The number of nucleated cells in each sample was estimated from the amplification of reference gene primers within the assay. To quantify the absolute abundance of each unique TCRbeta CDR3 rearrangement, sequence reads were collapsed and filtered. For each sample, productive Simpson clonality was calculated by taking the square root of Simpson's diversity index across productive rearrangements. This is the immuneACCESS table as TCRdb keeps it, with only in-frame sequences that have V and J called. A part of the clones is gone; compared with another copy, unresolved V genes explain less than half, and the rest is unexplained. The D gene and trimming were derived from the DNA, and the V and J assignments and clone size from that table. The sample table lists under 200,000 clones, 90% of them with a count of one. Approximately 0.5% of the sample comes from the top ten.

The TCR sequence derives from a man aged 50 to 59 with acute or convalescent COVID-19. The specimen was peripheral blood.

The CDR3 sequence is CASSYSSGDTEAFF. The DNA reads TGTGCCAGCAGTTACTCGTCCGGGGACACTGAAGCTTTCTTT. In this chain, TRBV6-5 is recombined with TRBJ1-1; the D gene identity is not certain. There are 14 amino acids in the CDR3, from cysteine to phenylalanine inclusive. The retained sequence is limited to the CDR3, 42 bases, with the frame set at the first base. CDR1 and CDR2, looked up from the germline V gene, are MNHEY and SVGAGI. V lost 0 bases and J lost 3 bases; the stretch between them is 8 bases long.